The clone carrying this T cell receptor (beta chain) was observed a few times. Its antigen is not known. The sample is drawn from a study of T cell responses to AZD1222 COVID-19 vaccine. Study-level results: There were mostly white British donors and more females than males, and clonal diversity was possibly underestimated. The CD4 TCRs associated with vaccination extended across spike and predominated at 160-218 and 743-854. Sampled repertoires all dated from after the peak T cell response. Close to half of spike-specific TCRs reportedly recognize unmutated variant regions.

Assay used: immunoSEQ multiplex PCR; TCRdb lists only in-frame clones, some missing. The table has approximately 77,000 clones, about 91% seen once; the top ten hold roughly 6.4%. The V gene's germline CDR1 is MGHDK and CDR2 SYGVNS. This CDR3 has 14 amino acids. V gave up 4 bases and J gave up 7 bases; unmatched junction bases: 2. The rearrangement links TRBV25-1 to TRBJ2-7, with 15 positions matching TRBD2. The sequence came from an adult in good health. The starting material was peripheral blood, obtained on day 0 of MenACWY control vaccination. CDR3 region: CASSGGLAGGEQYF. The CDR3 nucleotides are TGTGCCAGCAGTGGGGGACTAGCGGGGGGAGAGCAGTACTTC.